These 32 T cell receptor beta chains were sequenced from one sample in a study of blood T cell repertoires in COVID-19. Clones were read by immunoSEQ multiplex PCR, and TCRdb kept only the in-frame ones, dropping some. The sample lists some 250,000 clones; about 86% were seen once. The sequenced material came from peripheral blood. The origin of the receptors is a woman aged 30 to 39 who had recovered from COVID-19.

This clone was seen just once. The CDR3 reads CASSYRQGPSTEAFF. The CDR3 DNA follows: TGTGCCAGCAGCTATAGGCAGGGGCCGAGCACTGAAGCTTTCTTT. The chain employs TRBV5-6 and TRBJ1-1; D is perhaps TRBD1 (6 bases). Germline V gene data show CDR1 as SGHDT and CDR2 as YYEEEE. The CDR3 is 15 amino acids. V dropped 3 bases and J dropped 4 bases, with 16 bases sitting between them.

In this sample, this clone turned up a few times. The chain combines TRBV25-1 with TRBJ1-4; 7 nucleotides line up with TRBD1. The CDR3 sequence is 13 residues long. Germline V gene lookup returns CDR1 MGHDK and CDR2 SYGVNS. Trimming removed 4 bases from V and 8 bases from J; junction bases left unmatched: 4. CDR3 bases: TGTGCCAGCAGTGCGACAGGGTTGGAAAAACTGTTTTTT. Amino acid sequence: CASSATGLEKLFF.

The V call is TRBV5-1, the J call TRBJ1-2; 7 bases agree with TRBD1. The junction had 8 bases not matched to a gene; V was cut back by 4 bases and J by 5 bases. The CDR3 is 14 amino acids. Germline CDR1 is SGHRS and CDR2 is YFSETQ. The CDR3 protein is CASSPTGTDYGYTF. As DNA, the CDR3 is TGCGCCAGCAGCCCCACCGGGACAGATTATGGCTACACCTTC.

This clone came up a few times. This sequence joins TRBV6-5 and TRBJ1-2, with 7 bases aligning to TRBD1. From germline, CDR1 is MNHEY and CDR2 SVGAGI. This CDR3 is 13 amino acids long. V gave up 7 bases and J gave up 5 bases; unmatched junction bases: 7. DNA of the CDR3: TGTGCCAGCATAATAAGGACAGGATATGGCTACACCTTC. Translating it yields CASIIRTGYGYTF.

This rearrangement joins TRBV27 to TRBJ1-1, with TRBD1 identical over 8 bases. J was trimmed by 3 bases and V by 3 bases; bases with no gene match: 6. There are 15 residues in the CDR3. CDR1 and CDR2 from the germline V gene are MNHEY and SMNVEV (reference sequence). CDR3 loop: CASSFGRGRDTEAFF. Written as DNA, the CDR3 is TGTGCCAGCAGTTTTGGCAGGGGGCGGGACACTGAAGCTTTCTTT.

The chain has TRBV7-2 and TRBJ2-7; D unresolved. V was trimmed by 3 bases and J by 0 bases, leaving 12 bases between them. CDR3 size: 15 residues. Germline CDR1 and CDR2: SGHTA and FQGNSA. DNA of the CDR3: TGTGCCAGCAGCTTGGGTCCAGGCCCCTCCTACGAGCAGTACTTC. Its translation: CASSLGPGPSYEQYF. The variable domain in full, completed from reference TRBV7-2 and TRBJ2-7, reads GAGVSQSPSNKVTEKGKDVELRCDPISGHTALYWYRQSLGQGLEFLIYFQGNSAPDKSGLPSDRFSAERTGGSVSTLTIQRTQQEDSAVYLCASSLGPGPSYEQYFGPGTRLTVT.

The chain has TRBV7-3 and TRBJ1-5, with 7 bases aligning to TRBD1. Germline V gives CDR1 SGHTA, CDR2 FQGTGA. This CDR3 region has 13 residues. V was pared by 5 bases and J by 7 bases, with 5 bases of the junction left unmatched. This CDR3 reads CASSAGQDQPQHF. For the CDR3, the DNA is TGTGCCAGCAGCGCCGGACAGGACCAGCCCCAGCATTTT.

This clone appeared a single time. The chain has TRBV11-2 and TRBJ2-7, with D maybe TRBD2 (6 bases). The V gene lost 0 bases and the J gene lost 3 bases, with 9 bases spanning the gap. The CDR3 runs to 14 residues. CDR1 and CDR2 from the germline V gene are SGHAT and FQNNGV. CDR3 DNA: TGTGCCAGCAGCTTAGAGGAGGGGTACTACGAGCAGTACTTC. Residues: CASSLEEGYYEQYF.

The chain is built from TRBV2 and TRBJ1-1; D is ambiguous. Trimming shortened V by 3 bases and J by 4 bases, and 9 bases separated the two germline ends. Germline V gene sequence: CDR1 SNHLY, CDR2 FYNNEI. The CDR3 is 13 residues long. CDR3 nucleotide sequence: TGTGCCAGCAGTGACCGCCAGATCACTGAAGCTTTCTTT. Translating gives CASSDRQITEAFF.

The V gene is TRBV5-5, the J gene TRBJ2-1; D perhaps matches TRBD2 (6 bases). This CDR3 is built from 15 residues. V shed 6 bases and J shed 4 bases, with 17 bases lying between them. CDR1 and CDR2 from the germline V gene are SGHKS and YYEKEE (reference sequence). The CDR3 spells CASTSFGGGYNEQFF. Here the CDR3 DNA reads TGTGCCAGCACCTCGTTCGGGGGTGGTTACAATGAGCAGTTCTTC.

This chain uses TRBV9 with TRBJ2-3; tentative D call: TRBD2 (6 bases). With 0 bases removed from V and 2 bases from J, the gap between germline ends came to 13 bases. The CDR3 covers 16 residues. The V gene's germline CDR1 is SGDLS and CDR2 YYNGEE. Here the CDR3 DNA reads TGTGCCAGCAGCGTAGAGTCTCTAGCGACCACAGATACGCAGTATTTT. It codes for CASSVESLATTDTQYF.

This rearrangement joins TRBV12-5 to TRBJ2-5; weak D call: TRBD1 (6 bases). V lost 3 bases and J lost 2, with 10 bases in between. The CDR3 has 14 residues. Germline CDR1 and CDR2: LGHNT and FRNRAP. The CDR3 DNA reads as TGTGCTAGTGGTTTAAACACAGGGCAAGAGACCCAGTACTTC. Its protein is CASGLNTGQETQYF.

The rearrangement uses TRBV18 and TRBJ2-5; the D gene is possibly TRBD1 (6 bases). The CDR3 loop spans 16 amino acids. Looked up from germline, CDR1 is KGHSH and CDR2 is LQKENI. V was clipped by 0 bases and J by 7 bases, with 18 bases between them. The chain's CDR3 is CASSPPGWDTDPTQYF. CDR3 bases: TGTGCCAGCTCACCACCGGGGTGGGACACGGACCCGACCCAGTACTTC.

V gene TRBV12-5 combines with J gene TRBJ2-7; 9 bases agree with TRBD1. Trimming removed 1 base from V and 4 bases from J; junction bases left unmatched: 5. Germline CDR1 reads LGHNT; CDR2 reads FRNRAP. This CDR3 has 15 residues. The DNA of the CDR3 is TGTGCTAGTGGTTTGGCGCGGGACAGGGTATACGAGCAGTACTTC. It translates to CASGLARDRVYEQYF.

This chain links TRBV7-9 with TRBJ1-6; 7 bases are a match to TRBD1. The J segment lost 5 bases and the V segment lost 6 bases, leaving 7 bases of the junction unmatched. CDR3 size: 15 residues. Germline values: CDR1 SEHNR, CDR2 FQNEAQ (reference sequence). CDR3 sequence: CASSYRTGDNSPLHF. In DNA, the CDR3 is TGTGCCAGCAGTTACCGGACAGGAGATAATTCACCCCTCCACTTT. The whole variable domain, filled in from reference TRBV7-9 and TRBJ1-6, reads DTGVSQNPRHKITKRGQNVTFRCDPISEHNRLYWYRQTLGQGPEFLTYFQNEAQLEKSRLLSDRFSAERPKGSFSTLEIQRTEQGDSAMYLCASSYRTGDNSPLHFGNGTRLTVT.

The genes are TRBV30 and TRBJ2-1, with D unresolved. CDR1 and CDR2 from the germline V gene are GTSNPN and SVGIG (reference sequence). This CDR3 has 13 amino acids. The V end was cut by 8 bases, the J end by 1 base, with 12 bases between. CDR3 protein: CALQTNSYNEQFF. The CDR3 DNA is TGTGCCCTACAAACTAATTCCTACAATGAGCAGTTCTTC.

The rearrangement links TRBV5-4 to TRBJ1-1; D possibly corresponds to TRBD1 (6 bases). CDR3 size: 15 residues. The germline gives CDR1 SGHNT, CDR2 YYREEE (reference sequence). The V gene lost 3 bases and the J gene lost 6 bases, with 18 bases spanning the gap. CDR3 nucleotides: TGTGCCAGCAGCTCAGAGGTACAGGGACACCCTGAAGCTTTCTTT. Translation gives CASSSEVQGHPEAFF.

The chain employs TRBV19 and TRBJ2-7; 10 nucleotides agree with TRBD2. Germline V gene sequence: CDR1 LNHDA, CDR2 SQIVND (reference sequence). With V trimmed by 5 bases and J by 1 base, 5 bases remained unmatched. The CDR3 loop spans 15 amino acids. As DNA, the CDR3 is TGTGCCAGTAGTGGCACTAGCGGGGAATCCTACGAGCAGTACTTC. Translation: CASSGTSGESYEQYF.

This sequence joins TRBV27 and TRBJ1-2; D possibly corresponds to TRBD1 (5 bases). This CDR3 spans 16 amino acids. V was shortened by 5 bases and J by 1 base, with 17 bases between the two germline ends. CDR1 MNHEY and CDR2 SMNVEV come from the germline V gene (reference sequence). The CDR3 loop reads CASSRDSPTINYGYTF. The DNA of the CDR3 is TGTGCCAGCAGTCGGGACTCACCCACAATTAACTATGGCTACACCTTC.

The V gene is TRBV19, the J gene TRBJ1-1; the match to TRBD1 covers 10 bases. Per germline, CDR1 LNHDA and CDR2 SQIVND (reference sequence). V lost 4 bases and J lost 4; bases outside the gene matches: 6. CDR3 length equals 15 residues. In DNA, the CDR3 is TGTGCCAGTAGTACCCGGACAGGGGGGTCCACTGAAGCTTTCTTT. This encodes CASSTRTGGSTEAFF.

This clone was detected only a few times. The chain recombines TRBV5-1 with TRBJ1-5, with D perhaps TRBD1 (5 bases). V was trimmed by 4 bases and J by 3 bases, leaving 11 bases between them. CDR1 and CDR2 from the germline V gene are SGHRS and YFSETQ. CDR3 length: 14 residues. CDR3 residues: CASSRGGNNQPQHF. The CDR3 nucleotides read TGCGCCAGCAGCAGGGGAGGGAACAATCAGCCCCAGCATTTT.

This clone occurred once. This rearrangement joins TRBV9 to TRBJ1-2; possibly TRBD1 for D (6 bases). The CDR3 has 13 residues. The germline V and J ends were trimmed by 4 bases and 8 bases, with 15 bases remaining between them. In germline, CDR1 is SGDLS, CDR2 YYNGEE. Here the CDR3 reads CASSNRNREGYTF. CDR3 in DNA: TGTGCCAGCAGCAACCGCAACAGGGAGGGCTACACCTTC.

The V gene is TRBV5-4, the J gene TRBJ2-1, with 8 bases matching TRBD2. Germline CDR1 is SGHNT and CDR2 is YYREEE (reference sequence). Unmatched junction bases numbered 14, after V lost 3 bases and J lost 9 bases. The CDR3 sequence is 16 residues long. DNA of the CDR3: TGTGCCAGCAGCTCGGAAGCTAACCGGGGGGGCGGTGAGCAGTTCTTC. Translation: CASSSEANRGGGEQFF.

This clone was counted a single time. J is TRBJ2-7 and V is TRBV10-2; D unclear. In germline, CDR1 is WSHSY, CDR2 SAAADI. The V and J ends lost 3 bases and 0 bases respectively, with 12 bases between them. The CDR3 is made up of 15 amino acids. Here the CDR3 reads CASSDDNAPSYEQYF. The CDR3 DNA sequence: TGCGCCAGCAGTGATGACAACGCCCCCTCCTACGAGCAGTACTTC.

The genes are TRBV4-1 and TRBJ2-3; D unclear. The CDR3 is 13 residues long. V was shortened by 1 base and J by 6 bases, with 8 bases between the two germline ends. Per germline, CDR1 MGHRA and CDR2 YSYEKL. CDR3 nucleotides: TGCGCCAGCAGCCAAGGTCCCGGGGATACGCAGTATTTT. Translation gives CASSQGPGDTQYF.

This clone occurred once. The chain links TRBV5-3 to TRBJ2-1; 13 bases are a match to TRBD2. Being an ORF, TRBV5-3 has a function that is uncertain. CDR3 length: 19 amino acids. V was pared by 4 bases and J by 0 bases, with 10 bases of the junction left unmatched. The CDR3 DNA is TGTGCCAGAAGCCCCCAGACTAGCGGGGGGCCCAGCTCCTACAATGAGCAGTTCTTC. Translation: CARSPQTSGGPSSYNEQFF.

The chain recombines TRBV10-3 with TRBJ2-6; D unclear. V lost 2 bases, J lost 1 base, and 12 bases lay in between. This CDR3 spans 17 amino acids. Germline CDR1 is ENHRY and CDR2 is SYGVKD. The CDR3 DNA follows: TGTGCCATCAGTGAGGGGCAGCAACCTTCTGGGGCCAACGTCCTGACTTTC. Translated, it gives CAISEGQQPSGANVLTF.

V and J are TRBV4-1 and TRBJ1-6, with 8 nucleotides matching TRBD1. This CDR3 is built from 15 residues. Germline assignment: CDR1 MGHRA and CDR2 YSYEKL. Trimming at V came to 2 bases and at J to 10 bases, leaving 7 bases not matched to a gene. The CDR3 region has the DNA TGCGCCAGCAGCCAAAGGACAGGGAATGAATCACCCCTCCACTTT. Its protein is CASSQRTGNESPLHF.

This clone appeared once. The CDR3 region is CASSLWTDISNTEAFF. The CDR3 DNA sequence: TGTGCCAGCAGCTTATGGACAGACATTAGTAACACTGAAGCTTTCTTT. This sequence joins TRBV7-6 and TRBJ1-1; D possibly corresponds to TRBD1 (6 bases). The CDR3 runs to 16 residues. Germline CDR1 reads SGHVS; CDR2 reads FNYEAQ. The V end was cut by 2 bases, the J end by 2 bases, with 15 bases between.

In DNA form, the CDR3 reads TGTGCCAGCTCTACCAGCGGGGGGTTCAACGAGCAGTACTTC. It is translated as CASSTSGGFNEQYF. The chain couples TRBV18 to TRBJ2-7, with TRBD2 matching over 9 bases. There are 14 residues in the CDR3. Unmatched junction bases numbered 8, after V lost 6 bases and J lost 5 bases. Germline assignment: CDR1 KGHSH and CDR2 LQKENI.

The chain couples TRBV11-2 to TRBJ2-7; the D is unclear. Between the trimmed V and J ends, which lost 2 bases and 2 bases, there was a span of 10 bases. Germline CDR1 and CDR2: SGHAT and FQNNGV. This CDR3 has 14 residues. The CDR3, as DNA: TGTGCCAGCAGCTTATCCCCCGGAGCCTACGAGCAGTACTTC. It encodes CASSLSPGAYEQYF.

This clone was observed a few times. This chain joins TRBV15 and TRBJ2-3; unclear D gene. From germline, CDR1 is LNHNV and CDR2 YYDKDF (reference sequence). With 0 bases removed from V and 9 bases from J, the gap between germline ends came to 13 bases. The CDR3 is 14 amino acids. CDR3 loop: CATSRDLTHYTQYF. As DNA, the CDR3 is TGTGCCACCAGCAGAGACCTCACCCACTACACGCAGTATTTT.